These 21 T cell receptor beta chains originate from one sample sequenced in a study of cytomegalovirus exposure and HLA in healthy donors. Vbeta (60) and Jbeta (13) primers were used in the PCR. Libraries were prepared by immunoSEQ multiplex PCR; TCRdb keeps only in-frame clonotypes and omits some of them. The data contain about 50,000 clones, over 60% of them singletons. Sequenced input: PBMCs. These receptors were collected from a woman aged 40 to 55 in good health and CMV-seropositive.

This clone has just a few counts. CDR3 in DNA: TGTGCCAGCAGTTCGACGACTCGGGGGGCCAATCAGCCCCAGCATTTT. Its translation: CASSSTTRGANQPQHF. This chain links TRBV28 with TRBJ1-5; perhaps TRBD1 as D (6 bases). V was trimmed by 4 bases and J by 3 bases, leaving 16 bases between them. The germline V gene encodes CDR1 MDHEN and CDR2 SYDVKM. The CDR3 covers 16 residues.

A remark on this clone: The sample holds other DNA sequences that translate to the same CDR3. The chain has TRBV6-5 and TRBJ1-5, with 8 nucleotides matching TRBD1. J was trimmed by 2 bases and V by 6 bases; bases with no gene match: 6. Germline CDR1 MNHEY, CDR2 SVGAGI. This CDR3 spans 15 amino acids. The CDR3 protein is CASSLDRGGNQPQHF. DNA of the CDR3: TGTGCCAGCAGCCTAGACAGGGGCGGCAATCAGCCCCAGCATTTT.

The rearrangement joins TRBV28 to TRBJ1-1; D remains unclear. Germline V lookup: CDR1 MDHEN, CDR2 SYDVKM. The CDR3 consists of 14 residues. The CDR3 is CAVLDGFTNTEAFF. Written as DNA, the CDR3 is TGTGCAGTCCTCGACGGGTTTACGAACACTGAAGCTTTCTTT.

This chain connects TRBV4-2 to TRBJ2-7; 7 bases match TRBD2. This CDR3 has 15 residues. CDR1 and CDR2 from the germline V gene are LGHNA and YNFKEQ. V was pared by 0 bases and J by 6 bases, with 8 bases of the junction left unmatched. CDR3 DNA sequence: TGTGCCAGCAGCCAAGAGGGGACTGGGGGGGGCGAGCAGTACTTC. Encoded protein: CASSQEGTGGGEQYF.

This chain connects TRBV15 to TRBJ2-1; no definite D call. The CDR3 sequence is 13 residues long. Germline V gene lookup returns CDR1 LNHNV and CDR2 YYDKDF (reference sequence). V lost 1 base and J lost 8, with 9 bases in between. CDR3 sequence (DNA): TGTGCCACCAGCAGAGCTCTCCCCGATGAGCAGTTCTTC. Encoded protein: CATSRALPDEQFF.

The gene calls are TRBV6-1 and TRBJ1-3; D not resolved. The CDR3 contains 13 residues. V shed 7 bases and J shed 4 bases, with 11 bases lying between them. Germline loops: CDR1 MNHNS, CDR2 SASEGT. The CDR3 reads CASTIVGGNTIYF. The DNA for the CDR3 is TGTGCCAGCACCATAGTGGGCGGAAACACCATATATTTT.

The rearrangement joins TRBV5-1 to TRBJ2-3; 9 bases line up with TRBD1. The CDR3 has 15 residues. Germline V lookup: CDR1 SGHRS, CDR2 YFSETQ. Trimming removed 4 bases from V and 6 bases from J; junction bases left unmatched: 9. CDR3 protein: CASSQTGTGRDTQYF. Here the CDR3 DNA reads TGCGCCAGCAGCCAAACCGGGACAGGGAGGGATACGCAGTATTTT.

This clone has more than one count but fewer than ten. The V and J genes are TRBV4-2 and TRBJ1-2, with D hard to call. The CDR3 is 13 amino acids. V lost 0 bases to trimming and J lost 8 bases, with 10 bases between them. CDR1 and CDR2 (germline): LGHNA, YNFKEQ. In DNA form, the CDR3 reads TGTGCCAGCAGCCAAGATCCGGGTTGGGGCTACACCTTC. Residues: CASSQDPGWGYTF.

This rearrangement joins TRBV6-5 to TRBJ1-2; a possible D gene is TRBD1 (5 bases). V was cut by 2 bases and J by 6 bases, with 13 bases left in between. The germline V gene has CDR1 MNHEY and CDR2 SVGAGI. CDR3 length: 14 residues. The CDR3 loop is CASSYKATGDGYTF. CDR3 nucleotides: TGTGCCAGCAGTTACAAAGCCACGGGGGATGGCTACACCTTC.

The chain employs TRBV4-3 and TRBJ1-6, with D possibly TRBD1 on 5 matching bases. Between the trimmed V and J ends, which lost 1 base and 9 bases, there was a span of 10 bases. The CDR3 runs to 14 residues. The V gene's germline CDR1 is LGHNA and CDR2 YSLEER. The CDR3 here is CASSQASGVSPLHF. CDR3 nucleotide sequence: TGCGCCAGCAGCCAAGCCTCGGGGGTTTCACCCCTCCACTTT.

A few counts support this clone. The rearrangement uses TRBV7-2 and TRBJ2-7; D call uncertain. Germline CDR1 and CDR2: SGHTA and FQGNSA. The CDR3 runs to 13 residues. V shed 3 bases and J shed 0 bases, with 6 bases lying between them. CDR3 sequence reads: CASSFSSSYEQYF. In DNA form, the CDR3 reads TGTGCCAGCAGCTTTTCTAGCTCCTACGAGCAGTACTTC.

The chain joins TRBV5-3 to TRBJ1-2, with TRBD1 matching 8 bases. TRBV5-3 is an ORF; its function is uncertain. The CDR3 is 15 residues long. V was pared by 0 bases and J by 8 bases, with 9 bases of the junction left unmatched. CDR3 sequence: CARSLDEQGARGYTF. The CDR3 DNA reads as TGTGCCAGAAGCTTGGATGAGCAGGGGGCTAGAGGCTACACCTTC.

The V call is TRBV5-1, the J call TRBJ1-3; D call uncertain. CDR3 length: 14 amino acids. CDR1 is SGHRS, CDR2 YFSETQ, per germline. Trimming removed 0 bases from V and 4 bases from J, with 8 bases in between. CDR3 residues: CASSLATVGNTIYF. The CDR3 nucleotides are TGCGCCAGCAGCTTGGCCACAGTAGGAAACACCATATATTTT.

The rearrangement uses TRBV5-1 and TRBJ2-3; the match to TRBD2 covers 10 bases. The junction had 0 bases not matched to a gene; V was cut back by 0 bases and J by 5 bases. This CDR3 has 14 amino acids. Per germline, CDR1 SGHRS and CDR2 YFSETQ. CDR3 in amino acids: CASSLASGGDTQYF. For the CDR3, the DNA is TGCGCCAGCAGCTTGGCTAGCGGGGGAGATACGCAGTATTTT.

The chain uses TRBV18 and TRBJ2-5; perhaps TRBD1 as D (5 bases). This CDR3 comprises 12 residues. Germline loops: CDR1 KGHSH, CDR2 LQKENI. The ends were cut back, 6 bases at V and 1 base at J, with 6 bases in the middle. The CDR3, as DNA: TGTGCCAGCTCGACAGTCCAAGAGACCCAGTACTTC. Its translation: CASSTVQETQYF.

The gene calls are TRBV6-5 and TRBJ1-2; TRBD1 matches at 9 bases. This CDR3 is built from 13 residues. J gave up 8 bases and V 6 bases, and 7 bases lay outside the gene matches. Germline CDR1 is MNHEY and CDR2 is SVGAGI. The CDR3 nucleotides read TGTGCCAGCAGAGACAGGGGGACCCCGGGCTACACCTTC. This gives the protein CASRDRGTPGYTF.

J is TRBJ2-7 and V is TRBV6-5, with 8 nucleotides matching TRBD2. J lost 1 base, V lost 7 bases, and 9 bases had no gene match. Per germline, CDR1 MNHEY and CDR2 SVGAGI. This CDR3 contains 15 residues. The CDR3, as DNA: TGTGCCAGCACCACCTTCGGGGGGGGGTCCTACGAGCAGTACTTC. Its translation: CASTTFGGGSYEQYF.

The rearrangement uses TRBV27 and TRBJ1-5; no firm D call. The ends were cut back, 3 bases at V and 0 bases at J, with 3 bases in the middle. Looked up from germline, CDR1 is MNHEY and CDR2 is SMNVEV (reference sequence). The CDR3 has 13 residues. CDR3 nucleotide sequence: TGTGCCAGCAGTTTTTATAGCAATCAGCCCCAGCATTTT. It translates to CASSFYSNQPQHF.

The genes are TRBV6-5 and TRBJ1-6; perhaps TRBD1 as D (5 bases). Germline V lookup: CDR1 MNHEY, CDR2 SVGAGI. This CDR3 comprises 15 residues. V dropped 2 bases and J dropped 7 bases, with 12 bases sitting between them. The CDR3 spells CASSYSGAGNSPLHF. DNA of the CDR3: TGTGCCAGCAGTTACAGCGGGGCAGGAAATTCACCCCTCCACTTT.

This clone showed up just a few times. The V call is TRBV29-1, the J call TRBJ1-4, with a tentative D call TRBD1 (5 bases). Germline V gives CDR1 SQVTM, CDR2 ANQGSEA. V was pared by 7 bases and J by 8 bases, with 17 bases between. The length of the CDR3 is 13 residues. DNA of the CDR3: TGCAGCGGTCGAAGGGGAGGGGAGGAAAAACTGTTTTTT. The encoded protein is CSGRRGGEEKLFF.

The CDR3 DNA reads as TGTGCCATCAGTCAAGCCGGGACAGGGGGCTCAGCTAATGAAAAACTGTTTTTT. It is translated as CAISQAGTGGSANEKLFF. The rearrangement uses TRBV10-3 and TRBJ1-4; TRBD1 agrees at 12 bases. There are 18 residues in the CDR3. The junction had 10 bases not matched to a gene; V was cut back by 5 bases and J by 3 bases. Germline loops: CDR1 ENHRY, CDR2 SYGVKD.